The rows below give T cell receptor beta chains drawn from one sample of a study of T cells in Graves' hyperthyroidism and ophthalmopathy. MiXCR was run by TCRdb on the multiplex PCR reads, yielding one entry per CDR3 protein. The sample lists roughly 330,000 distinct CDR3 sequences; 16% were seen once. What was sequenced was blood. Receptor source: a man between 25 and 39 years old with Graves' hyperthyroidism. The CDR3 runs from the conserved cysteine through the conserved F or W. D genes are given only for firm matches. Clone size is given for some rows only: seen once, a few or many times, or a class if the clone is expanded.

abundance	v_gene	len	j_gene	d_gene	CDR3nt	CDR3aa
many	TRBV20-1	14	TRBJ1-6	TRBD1	TGCAGTGCTAGGCGACCCAGGGGGGGGTCACCCCTCCACTTT	CSARRPRGGSPLHF
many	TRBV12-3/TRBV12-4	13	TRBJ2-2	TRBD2	TGTGCCAGCAGTCCGGCGGGGGGCGGGGAGCTGTTTTTT	CASSPAGGGELFF
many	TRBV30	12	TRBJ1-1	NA	TGTGCCTGGAGTGACTTGAACACTGAAGCTTTCTTT	CAWSDLNTEAFF
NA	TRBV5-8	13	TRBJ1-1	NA	TGTGCCAGCAGCTTGAGAGGGGCCACTGAAGCTTTCTTT	CASSLRGATEAFF
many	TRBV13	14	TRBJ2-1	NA	TGTGCCAGCAGCTTTAGTCGGCTTGTCAATGAGCAGTTCTTC	CASSFSRLVNEQFF
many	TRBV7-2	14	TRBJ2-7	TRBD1	TGTGCCAGCAGCTCACAGGGGTCCTCCTACGAGCAGTACTTC	CASSSQGSSYEQYF
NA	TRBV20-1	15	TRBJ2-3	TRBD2	TGCAGTGCTCAAATCCTAGCGGGAGGGACAGATACGCAGTATTTT	CSAQILAGGTDTQYF
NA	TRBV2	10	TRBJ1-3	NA	TGTGCCAGCAGGCGTGATGCCATATATTTT	CASRRDAIYF
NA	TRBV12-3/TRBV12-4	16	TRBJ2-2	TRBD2	TGTGCCAGCAGGGGGACTAGCAGACAACCCACCGGGGAGCTGTTTTTT	CASRGTSRQPTGELFF
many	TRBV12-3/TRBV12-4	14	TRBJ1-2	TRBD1	TGTGCCAGCAGACCAGGACAGGGGGGTCCTCGCTACACCTTC	CASRPGQGGPRYTF
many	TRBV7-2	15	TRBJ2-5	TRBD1	TGTGCCAGCAGCCTTAACAGGGGAGTGGGTAAGACCCAGTACTTC	CASSLNRGVGKTQYF
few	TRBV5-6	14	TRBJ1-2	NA	TGTGCCAGCAGCTTGGCCCCGGGTTTAGTTGGCTACACCTTC	CASSLAPGLVGYTF
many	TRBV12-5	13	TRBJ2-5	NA	TGTGCTAGTGGTTTGGGAGTCCCGGAGACCCAGTACTTC	CASGLGVPETQYF
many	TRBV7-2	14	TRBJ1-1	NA	TGTGCCAGCAGCCCCCGACAGAGGAACACTGAAGCTTTCTTT	CASSPRQRNTEAFF
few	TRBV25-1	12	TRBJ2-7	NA	TGTGCCAGCAGTAGTGGGGCTGGAGAGCAGTACTTC	CASSSGAGEQYF
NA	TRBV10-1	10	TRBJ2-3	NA	TGCGCCAGGCCCGGGGATACGCAGTATTTT	CARPGDTQYF
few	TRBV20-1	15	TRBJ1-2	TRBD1	TGCAGTGCCGGAACGACGGACAGGGGGATCTATGGCTACACCTTC	CSAGTTDRGIYGYTF
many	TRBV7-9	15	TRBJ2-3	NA	TGTGCCAGCATCCCGAGGCGTTCTAGCACAGATACGCAGTATTTT	CASIPRRSSTDTQYF
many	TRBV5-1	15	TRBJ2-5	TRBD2	TGCGCCAGCAGCTTAGGGACTAGCGCACAAGAGACCCAGTACTTC	CASSLGTSAQETQYF
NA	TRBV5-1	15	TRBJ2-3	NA	TGCGCCAGCAGCTTGGTGGGACAATCCCCAGATACGCAGTATTTT	CASSLVGQSPDTQYF
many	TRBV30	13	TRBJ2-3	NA	TGTGCCTGGAGTGCGGGAGACACAGATACGCAGTATTTT	CAWSAGDTDTQYF
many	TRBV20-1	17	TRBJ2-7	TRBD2	TGCAGTGCTAGAGATCTTCTTTCGGGACTAGCGGGCTACGAGCAGTACTTC	CSARDLLSGLAGYEQYF
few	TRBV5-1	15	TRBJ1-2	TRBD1	TGCGCCAGCACCCCGGGGGACAGGCACCTCTATGGCTACACCTTC	CASTPGDRHLYGYTF
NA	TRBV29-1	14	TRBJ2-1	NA	TGCAGCGTTGCGGGGACTGGGTATTACAATGAGCAGTTCTTC	CSVAGTGYYNEQFF
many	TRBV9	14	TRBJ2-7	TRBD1	TGTGCCAGCAGCGTAGACAGGGGGCGAAGGGAGCAGTACTTC	CASSVDRGRREQYF
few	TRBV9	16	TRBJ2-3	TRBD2	TGTGCCAGCAGCGACGGGACTAGCGGATTCACAGATACGCAGTATTTT	CASSDGTSGFTDTQYF
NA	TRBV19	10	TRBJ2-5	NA	TGTGCCAGCCCATCTACGTTACAGTACTTC	CASPSTLQYF
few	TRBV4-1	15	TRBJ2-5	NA	TGCGCCAGCAGCCAACCAGGACACCTGAGGCAGACCCAGTACTTC	CASSQPGHLRQTQYF
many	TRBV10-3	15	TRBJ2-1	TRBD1	TGTGCCATCAGCCAAGACAGGGACCTTCACAATGAGCAGTTCTTC	CAISQDRDLHNEQFF
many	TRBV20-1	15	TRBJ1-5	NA	TGCAGTGCTACGAGTTCGGCCCCCGGACAGCAGCCCCAGCATTTT	CSATSSAPGQQPQHF
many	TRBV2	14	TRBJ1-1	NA	TGTGCCAGCGATGGAGGGACGCTGAACACTGAAGCTTTCTTT	CASDGGTLNTEAFF
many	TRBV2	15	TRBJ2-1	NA	TGTGCCAGCCCAACGGCAGGGACCGGGGTTGGTGAGCAGTTCTTC	CASPTAGTGVGEQFF
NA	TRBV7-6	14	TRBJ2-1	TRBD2	TGTGCCAGCAGCCGCCCCGGCGGGAGGGCCGGGCAGTTCTTC	CASSRPGGRAGQFF
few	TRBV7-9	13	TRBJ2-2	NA	TGTGCCAGCAGCACGACCTACACCGGGGAGCTGTTTTTT	CASSTTYTGELFF
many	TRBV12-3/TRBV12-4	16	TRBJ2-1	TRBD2	TGTGCCAGCACCATAGGGGGGCTAGCGGGGATCAATGAGCAGTTCTTC	CASTIGGLAGINEQFF
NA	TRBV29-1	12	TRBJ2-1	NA	TGCAGCGTCCTGGGCCGCTACAATGAGCAGTTCTTC	CSVLGRYNEQFF
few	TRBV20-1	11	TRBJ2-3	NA	TGCAGTGCTAGAGGGAGGGATACGCAGTATTTT	CSARGRDTQYF
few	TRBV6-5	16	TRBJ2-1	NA	TGTGCCAGCAGTTACTCCCTGAGAAGCTCCTACAATGAGCAGTTCTTC	CASSYSLRSSYNEQFF
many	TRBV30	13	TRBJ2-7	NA	TGTGCCTGGAGCGTCAATAGAGCCTACGAGCAGTACTTC	CAWSVNRAYEQYF
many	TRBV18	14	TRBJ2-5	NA	TGTGCCAGCTCACCAAGCACCCTCCGGGGGACCCAGTACTTC	CASSPSTLRGTQYF
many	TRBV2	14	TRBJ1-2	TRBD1	TGTGCCAGGGATGGGGGGACAGCCGCCTATGGCTACACCTTC	CARDGGTAAYGYTF
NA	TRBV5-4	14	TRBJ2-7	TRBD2	TGTGCCAGCAGCTTGCTGGCGGGAGCTGACGAGCAGTACTTC	CASSLLAGADEQYF
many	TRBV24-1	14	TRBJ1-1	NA	TGTGCCACCAGTGATTCGTCCGCTGGGCCTGAAGCTTTCTTT	CATSDSSAGPEAFF
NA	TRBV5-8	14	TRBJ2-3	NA	TGTGCCAGCAGCTTCCACAGGGTCAGACACAGAGCGTATTTT	CASSFHRVRHRAYF
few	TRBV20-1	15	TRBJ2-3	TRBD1	TGCAGTGCTAGAAGACCTACAGGGGCCACAGATACGCAGTATTTT	CSARRPTGATDTQYF
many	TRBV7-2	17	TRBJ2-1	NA	TGTGCCAGCAGCTTAAGTGGGGTCAGCAGTGCCTACAATGAGCAGTTCTTC	CASSLSGVSSAYNEQFF
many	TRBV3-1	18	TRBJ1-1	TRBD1	TGTGCCAGCAGCCAAGACCTCGGGACAGGGGCATCAGGTGCTGAAGCTTTCTTT	CASSQDLGTGASGAEAFF
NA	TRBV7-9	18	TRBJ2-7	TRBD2	TGTGCCAGCAGCCCCCGGACTAGCGGGAGCCTGTTAACGGGCGAGCAGTACTTC	CASSPRTSGSLLTGEQYF
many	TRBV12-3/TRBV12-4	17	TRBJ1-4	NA	TGTGCCAGCAGCCGACCCCTTATGGGGACGGCGATTGAAAAACTGTTTTTT	CASSRPLMGTAIEKLFF
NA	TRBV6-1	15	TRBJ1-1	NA	TGTGCCAGCAGTGTCCATAACCGAATGAACACTGAAGCTTTCTTT	CASSVHNRMNTEAFF
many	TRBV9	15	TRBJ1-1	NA	TGTGCCAGCAGCGTAGGCCCCCGGTTGAACACTGAAGCTTTCTTT	CASSVGPRLNTEAFF